These 15 T cell receptor beta chains were all obtained from the same sample, sequenced in a study of spatial heterogeneity in lung cancer. Using its own MiXCR run on the 5' RACE reads, TCRdb lists one record per CDR3 protein. The repertoire includes tens of thousands of distinct CDR3 sequences, approximately 12% of them detected once, and over 40% sits in the top ten. Time point here: sample taken at primary tumor resection. Sequencing used PBMCs, obtained at surgery. These TCRs come from a male donor with early-stage non-small cell lung cancer.

V is TRBV20-1 and J is TRBJ2-7; D is undetermined. This CDR3 comprises 15 residues. The V gene's germline CDR1 is DFQATT and CDR2 SNEGSKA (reference sequence). Trimming removed 3 bases from V and 0 bases from J, with 15 bases in between. In DNA form, the CDR3 reads TGCAGTGCTAGTAGGACGGGCGGCAACTCCTACGAGCAGTACTTC. Its translation: CSASRTGGNSYEQYF.

In this sample, this clonotype turned up a few times. V is TRBV12-3 or TRBV12-4 and J is TRBJ1-4; no firm D call. This CDR3 region has 15 residues. V was cut by 3 bases and J by 6 bases, with 14 bases left in between. The CDR3 coding sequence is TGTGCCAGCAGTTTTCGGCCAGGCGGGGATGAAAAACTGTTTTTT. It encodes CASSFRPGGDEKLFF.

In DNA, the CDR3 is TGTGCCTGGAGTGTACACAGCCCCACCTATGGCTACACCTTC. Translated: CAWSVHSPTYGYTF. V is TRBV30 and J is TRBJ1-2; D is unclear. The CDR3 extends over 14 amino acids. Germline V CDR1 and CDR2: GTSNPN, SVGIG (reference sequence). V was pared by 0 bases and J by 4 bases, with 12 bases between.

This clonotype was counted ten times or more. The V and J genes are TRBV3-1 and TRBJ2-1, with D possibly matching TRBD1 (5 bases). The CDR3 runs to 15 residues. Trimming removed 1 base at V and 4 bases at J, with 11 bases between. Germline CDR1 is LGHDT and CDR2 is YNNKEL (reference sequence). The CDR3 DNA reads TGTGCCAGCAGCCAAGGGACACAACATTACAATGAGCAGTTCTTC. Protein sequence: CASSQGTQHYNEQFF.

The chain uses TRBV7-9 and TRBJ2-4; D is perhaps TRBD1 (5 bases). The germline gives CDR1 SEHNR, CDR2 FQNEAQ (reference sequence). The V end lost 1 base, the J end lost 6 bases, and 7 bases lay between the germline ends. The CDR3 sequence is 13 residues long. CDR3 bases: TGTGCCAGCAGCTTAGGACAGCTAAACATTCAGTACTTC. Amino acids: CASSLGQLNIQYF. The entire variable domain, with the rest obtained from reference TRBV7-9 and TRBJ2-4, is as follows: DTGVSQNPRHKITKRGQNVTFRCDPISEHNRLYWYRQTLGQGPEFLTYFQNEAQLEKSRLLSDRFSAERPKGSFSTLEIQRTEQGDSAMYLCASSLGQLNIQYFGAGTRLSVL.

Many counts were recorded for this clonotype. The chain employs TRBV15 and TRBJ2-5; unclear D gene. The V gene's germline CDR1 is LNHNV and CDR2 YYDKDF (reference sequence). Trimming removed 1 base from V and 4 bases from J, with 4 bases in between. The CDR3 has 12 residues. CDR3: CATSRVGETQYF. The CDR3 DNA is TGTGCCACCAGCAGAGTGGGAGAGACCCAGTACTTC. Variable domain in full (rest from reference TRBV15 and TRBJ2-5): DAMVIQNPRYQVTQFGKPVTLSCSQTLNHNVMYWYQQKSSQAPKLLFHYYDKDFNNEADTPDNFQSRRPNTSFCFLDIRSPGLGDTAMYLCATSRVGETQYFGPGTRLLVL.

This clonotype has at least ten counts. This rearrangement joins TRBV6-5 to TRBJ1-2, with D perhaps TRBD1 (5 bases). CDR1 and CDR2 (germline): MNHEY, SVGAGI. The CDR3 extends over 14 amino acids. V lost 6 bases and J lost 4, with 15 bases in between. CDR3 in DNA: TGTGCCAGCAGAAGGGTGGGGCGAAGCTATGGCTACACCTTC. It codes for CASRRVGRSYGYTF.

This clonotype has only a few counts. The chain has TRBV10-3 and TRBJ2-3; 11 bases align to TRBD2. Per germline, CDR1 ENHRY and CDR2 SYGVKD. V trimming: 3 bases; J trimming: 2 bases; junction bases outside the gene matches: 4. The CDR3 runs to 16 residues. The CDR3 DNA reads TGTGCCATCAGTGATGGGACTAGCGGACTCACAGATACGCAGTATTTT. This gives the protein CAISDGTSGLTDTQYF.

This CDR3 reads CASSKGTGLSYTF. DNA for the CDR3: TGTGCCAGCAGCAAAGGGACAGGGTTGAGCTACACCTTC. The V gene is TRBV7-9, the J gene TRBJ1-2; 9 bases are a match to TRBD1. Germline values: CDR1 SEHNR, CDR2 FQNEAQ (reference sequence). The junction had 7 bases not matched to a gene; V was cut back by 5 bases and J by 9 bases. The CDR3 consists of 13 residues.

The CDR3 is CASSRQGQGLNEQYF. The CDR3, as DNA: TGTGCCAGCAGTCGGCAGGGCCAGGGCCTGAACGAGCAGTACTTC. V gene TRBV6-2 or TRBV6-3 combines with J gene TRBJ2-7; D is perhaps TRBD1 (5 bases). Per germline, CDR1 MNHEY and CDR2 SVGEGT. Deletions cut 5 bases from V and 5 bases from J, with 19 bases between. The CDR3 loop spans 15 amino acids.

The CDR3 DNA reads as TGTGCCAGCAGCTGGGAACTAGCGGGGGGGCGCAATGAGCAGTTCTTC. Translating it yields CASSWELAGGRNEQFF. The chain recombines TRBV11-3 with TRBJ2-1; TRBD2 aligns across 13 bases. The CDR3 has 16 residues. Per the germline V gene, CDR1 is SGHNT and CDR2 is YENEEA. V trimming: 4 bases; J trimming: 6 bases; junction bases outside the gene matches: 6.

This clonotype was detected many times. The V and J genes are TRBV11-2 and TRBJ2-3; 8 nucleotides match TRBD1. Germline loops: CDR1 SGHAT, CDR2 FQNNGV. V shed 1 base, J shed 1 base, and the junction held 4 bases outside the gene matches. The CDR3 is 16 amino acids. The CDR3 reads CASSLVRGQGTDTQYF. In DNA form, the CDR3 reads TGTGCCAGCAGCTTAGTGAGGGGACAGGGCACAGATACGCAGTATTTT.

The V and J genes are TRBV20-1 and TRBJ1-2; D not certain. V was trimmed by 2 bases and J by 4 bases, leaving 14 bases between them. The CDR3 covers 14 residues. Germline-derived CDR1 and CDR2 are DFQATT and SNEGSKA (reference sequence). The CDR3 DNA reads TGCAGTGCTAGATCACCGGGAGGAGCCTATGGCTACACCTTC. This gives the protein CSARSPGGAYGYTF.

Only a few counts were recorded for this clonotype. This chain connects TRBV29-1 to TRBJ2-7; D tentatively fits TRBD1 or TRBD2 (5 bases each). V lost 1 base, J lost 3 bases, and 10 bases lay in between. CDR3 length: 13 amino acids. Germline V gene lookup returns CDR1 SQVTM and CDR2 ANQGSEA. The CDR3 protein is CSVEAGRDYEQYF. As DNA, the CDR3 is TGCAGCGTTGAAGCGGGACGGGACTACGAGCAGTACTTC.

This clonotype turned up a few times. V and J are TRBV10-3 and TRBJ2-7; tentative D call: TRBD2 (5 bases). Trimming left V 0 bases short and J 7 bases short, with 7 bases between. CDR1 and CDR2 from the germline V gene are ENHRY and SYGVKD. This CDR3 region has 12 residues. The CDR3 nucleotides read TGTGCCATCAGTGAGTCGAGAGGGGAGCAGTACTTC. Translation gives CAISESRGEQYF.